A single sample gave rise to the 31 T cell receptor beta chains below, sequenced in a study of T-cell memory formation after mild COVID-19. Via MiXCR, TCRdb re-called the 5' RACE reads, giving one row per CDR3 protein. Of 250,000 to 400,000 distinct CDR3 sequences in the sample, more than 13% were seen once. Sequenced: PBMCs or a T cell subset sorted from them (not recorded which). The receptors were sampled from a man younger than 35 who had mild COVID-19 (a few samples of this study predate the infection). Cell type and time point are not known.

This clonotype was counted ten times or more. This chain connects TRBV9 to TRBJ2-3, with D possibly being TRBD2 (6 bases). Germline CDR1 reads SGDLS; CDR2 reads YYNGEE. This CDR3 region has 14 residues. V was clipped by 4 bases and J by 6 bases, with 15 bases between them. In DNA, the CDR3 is TGTGCCAGCAGCTATCGGGGGTCAGGGGATACGCAGTATTTT. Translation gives CASSYRGSGDTQYF.

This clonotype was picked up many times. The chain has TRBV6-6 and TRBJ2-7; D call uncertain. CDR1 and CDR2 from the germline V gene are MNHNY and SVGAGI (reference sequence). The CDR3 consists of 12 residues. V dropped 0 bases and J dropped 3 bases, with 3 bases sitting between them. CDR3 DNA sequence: TGTGCCAGCAGTTACTCGAACTACGAGCAGTACTTC. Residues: CASSYSNYEQYF.

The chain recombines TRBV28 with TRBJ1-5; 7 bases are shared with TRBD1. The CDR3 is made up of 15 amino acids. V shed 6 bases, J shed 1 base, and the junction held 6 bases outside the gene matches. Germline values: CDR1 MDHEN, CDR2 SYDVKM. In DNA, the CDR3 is TGTGCCAGCAGCCTACAGGGGCGGAGCAATCAGCCCCAGCATTTT. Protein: CASSLQGRSNQPQHF. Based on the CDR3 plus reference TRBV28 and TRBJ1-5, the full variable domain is DVKVTQSSRYLVKRTGEKVFLECVQDMDHENMFWYRQDPGLGLRLIYFSYDVKMKEKGDIPEGYSVSREKKERFSLILESASTNQTSMYLCASSLQGRSNQPQHFGDGTRLSIL.

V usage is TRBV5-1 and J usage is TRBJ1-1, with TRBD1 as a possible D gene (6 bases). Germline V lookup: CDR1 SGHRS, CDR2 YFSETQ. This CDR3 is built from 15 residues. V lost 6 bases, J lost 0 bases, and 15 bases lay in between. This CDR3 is CASTYSGDLNTEAFF. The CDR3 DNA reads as TGCGCCAGCACCTATTCAGGGGACCTGAACACTGAAGCTTTCTTT.

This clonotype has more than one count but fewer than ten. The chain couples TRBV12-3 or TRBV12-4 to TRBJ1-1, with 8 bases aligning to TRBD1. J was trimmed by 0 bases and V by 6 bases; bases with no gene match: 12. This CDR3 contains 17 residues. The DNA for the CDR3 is TGTGCCAGCAGACCAAATACAGGGGGTGGCTTGAACACTGAAGCTTTCTTT. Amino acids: CASRPNTGGGLNTEAFF.

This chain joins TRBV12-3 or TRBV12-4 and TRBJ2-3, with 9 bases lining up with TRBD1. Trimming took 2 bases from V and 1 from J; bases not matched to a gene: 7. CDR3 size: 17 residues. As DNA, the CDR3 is TGTGCCAGCAGTTTATCCGGGACAGGGTATGGCACAGATACGCAGTATTTT. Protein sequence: CASSLSGTGYGTDTQYF.

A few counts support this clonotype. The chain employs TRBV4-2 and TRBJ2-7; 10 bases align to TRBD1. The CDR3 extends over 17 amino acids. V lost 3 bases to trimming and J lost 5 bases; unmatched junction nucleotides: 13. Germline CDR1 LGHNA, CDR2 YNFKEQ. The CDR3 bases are TGTGCCAGCAGCCATGCGTGGGGGGACAGGGGTAGGGACGAGCAGTACTTC. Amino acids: CASSHAWGDRGRDEQYF.

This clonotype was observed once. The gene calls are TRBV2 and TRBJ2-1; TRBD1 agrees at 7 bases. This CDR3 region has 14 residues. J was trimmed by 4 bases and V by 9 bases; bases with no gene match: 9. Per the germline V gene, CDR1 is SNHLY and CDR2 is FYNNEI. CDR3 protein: CARSKPGQYNEQFF. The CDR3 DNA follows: TGTGCCAGGAGTAAACCGGGACAGTACAATGAGCAGTTCTTC.

The CDR3 reads CASSPGAGLETQYF. For the CDR3, the DNA is TGTGCCAGCTCACCAGGAGCGGGATTAGAGACCCAGTACTTC. The rearrangement joins TRBV18 to TRBJ2-5, with 7 bases that match TRBD2. Germline lookup yields CDR1 KGHSH and CDR2 LQKENI. Trimming removed 2 bases from V and 4 bases from J; junction bases left unmatched: 4. CDR3 length: 14 amino acids.

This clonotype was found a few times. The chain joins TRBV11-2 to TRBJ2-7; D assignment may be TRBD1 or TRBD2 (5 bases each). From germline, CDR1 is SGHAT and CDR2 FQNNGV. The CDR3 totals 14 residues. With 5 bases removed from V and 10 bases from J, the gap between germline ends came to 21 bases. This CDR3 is CASSRSPRGPLQYF. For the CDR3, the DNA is TGTGCCAGCAGCCGATCCCCCCGGGGCCCTCTTCAGTACTTC. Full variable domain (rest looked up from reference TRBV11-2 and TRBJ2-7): EAGVAQSPRYKIIEKRQSVAFWCNPISGHATLYWYQQILGQGPKLLIQFQNNGVVDDSQLPKDRFSAERLKGVDSTLKIQPAKLEDSAVYLCASSRSPRGPLQYFGPGTRLTVT.

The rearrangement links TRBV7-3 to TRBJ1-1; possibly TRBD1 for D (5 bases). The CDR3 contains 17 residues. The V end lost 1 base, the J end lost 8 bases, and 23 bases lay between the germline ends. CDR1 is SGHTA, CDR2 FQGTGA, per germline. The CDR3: CASSLKTQSGARAEAFF. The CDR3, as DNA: TGTGCCAGCAGCTTAAAAACCCAAAGCGGGGCTCGGGCAGAAGCTTTCTTT.

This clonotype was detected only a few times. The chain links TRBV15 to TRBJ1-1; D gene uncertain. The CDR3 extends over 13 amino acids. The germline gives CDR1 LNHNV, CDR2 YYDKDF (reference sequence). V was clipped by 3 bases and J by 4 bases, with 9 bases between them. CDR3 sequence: CATSSRGGTEAFF. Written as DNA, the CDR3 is TGTGCCACCAGCAGCCGGGGAGGCACTGAAGCTTTCTTT.

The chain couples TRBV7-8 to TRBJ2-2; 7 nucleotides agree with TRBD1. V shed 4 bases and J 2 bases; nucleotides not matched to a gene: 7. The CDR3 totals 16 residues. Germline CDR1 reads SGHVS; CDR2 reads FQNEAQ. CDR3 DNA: TGTGCCAGCAGCTCCCCGGGACAGACTAACACCGGGGAGCTGTTTTTT. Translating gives CASSSPGQTNTGELFF.

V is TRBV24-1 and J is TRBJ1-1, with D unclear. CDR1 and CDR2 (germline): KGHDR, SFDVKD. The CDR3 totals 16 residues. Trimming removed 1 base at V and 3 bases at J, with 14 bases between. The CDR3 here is CATSDFPSGRDTEAFF. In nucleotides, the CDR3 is TGTGCCACCAGTGATTTCCCCTCGGGTCGGGACACTGAAGCTTTCTTT.

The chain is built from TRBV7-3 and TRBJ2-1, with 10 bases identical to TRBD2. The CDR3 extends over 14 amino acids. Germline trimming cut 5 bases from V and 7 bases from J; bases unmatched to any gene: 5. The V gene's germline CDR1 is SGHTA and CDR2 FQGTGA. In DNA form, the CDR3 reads TGTGCCAGCAGCAAGCGGGGGGGGACGAATGAGCAGTTCTTC. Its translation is CASSKRGGTNEQFF.

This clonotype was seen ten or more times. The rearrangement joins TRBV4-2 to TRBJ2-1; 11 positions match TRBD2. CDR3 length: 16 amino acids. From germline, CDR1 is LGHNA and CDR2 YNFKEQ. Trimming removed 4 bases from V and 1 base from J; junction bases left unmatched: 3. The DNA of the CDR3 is TGTGCCAGCAGCCTGCGACTAGCGGGGTCCTACAATGAGCAGTTCTTC. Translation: CASSLRLAGSYNEQFF.

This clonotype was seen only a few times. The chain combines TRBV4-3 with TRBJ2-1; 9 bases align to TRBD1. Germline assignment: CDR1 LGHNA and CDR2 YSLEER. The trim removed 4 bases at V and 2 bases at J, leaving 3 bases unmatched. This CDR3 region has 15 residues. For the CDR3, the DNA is TGCGCCAGCAGCCCTGACAGGGGGACCTACAATGAGCAGTTCTTC. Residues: CASSPDRGTYNEQFF.

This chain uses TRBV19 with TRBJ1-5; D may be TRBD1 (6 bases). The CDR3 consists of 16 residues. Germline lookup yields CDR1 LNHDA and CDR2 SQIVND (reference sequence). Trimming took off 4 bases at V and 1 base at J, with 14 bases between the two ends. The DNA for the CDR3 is TGTGCCAGTAGTAAGCCAGGGGTGGTGAGCAATCAGCCCCAGCATTTT. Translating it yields CASSKPGVVSNQPQHF.

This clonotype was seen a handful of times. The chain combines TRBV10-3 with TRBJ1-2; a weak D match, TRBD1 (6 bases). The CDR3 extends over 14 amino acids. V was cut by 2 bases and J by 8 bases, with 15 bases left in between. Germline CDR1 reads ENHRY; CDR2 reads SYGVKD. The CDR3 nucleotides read TGTGCCATCAGTGAGCAAGGGGGGAACTTGGGCTACACCTTC. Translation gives CAISEQGGNLGYTF.

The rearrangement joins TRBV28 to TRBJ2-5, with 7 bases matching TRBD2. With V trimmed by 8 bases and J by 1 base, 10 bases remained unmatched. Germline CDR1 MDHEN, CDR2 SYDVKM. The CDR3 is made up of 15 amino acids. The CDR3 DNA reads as TGTGCCAGCCCTCCTCTCGGGAGGAGCCAAGAGACCCAGTACTTC. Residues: CASPPLGRSQETQYF.

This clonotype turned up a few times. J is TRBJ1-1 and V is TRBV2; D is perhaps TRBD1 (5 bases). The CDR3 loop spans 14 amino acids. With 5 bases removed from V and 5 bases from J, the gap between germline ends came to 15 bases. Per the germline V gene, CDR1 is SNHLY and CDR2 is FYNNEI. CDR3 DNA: TGTGCCAGCAGTTTTAGGACAAGGTGGACTGAAGCTTTCTTT. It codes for CASSFRTRWTEAFF. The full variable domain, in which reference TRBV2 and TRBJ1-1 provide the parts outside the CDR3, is EPEVTQTPSHQVTQMGQEVILRCVPISNHLYFYWYRQILGQKVEFLVSFYNNEISEKSEIFDDQFSVERPDGSNFTLKIRSTKLEDSAMYFCASSFRTRWTEAFFGQGTRLTVV.

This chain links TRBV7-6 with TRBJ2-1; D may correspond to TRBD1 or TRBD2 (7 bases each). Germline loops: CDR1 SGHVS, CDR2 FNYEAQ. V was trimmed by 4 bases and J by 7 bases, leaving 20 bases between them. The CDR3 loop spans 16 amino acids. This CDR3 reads CASSSPGEGAINEQFF. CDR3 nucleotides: TGTGCCAGCAGCTCCCCCGGGGAGGGGGCGATTAATGAGCAGTTCTTC.

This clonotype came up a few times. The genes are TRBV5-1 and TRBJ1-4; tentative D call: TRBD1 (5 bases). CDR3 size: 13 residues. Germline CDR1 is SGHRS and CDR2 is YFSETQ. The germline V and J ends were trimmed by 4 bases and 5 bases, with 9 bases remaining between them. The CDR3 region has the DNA TGCGCCAGCAGCCGGGACGCAAATGAAAAACTGTTTTTT. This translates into CASSRDANEKLFF.

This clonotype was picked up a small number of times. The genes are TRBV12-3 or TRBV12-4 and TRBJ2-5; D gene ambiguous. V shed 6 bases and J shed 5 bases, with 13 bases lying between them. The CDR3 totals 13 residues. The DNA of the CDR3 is TGTGCCAGCAGCCAAGGGTCCAGGGAGACCCAGTACTTC. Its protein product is CASSQGSRETQYF.

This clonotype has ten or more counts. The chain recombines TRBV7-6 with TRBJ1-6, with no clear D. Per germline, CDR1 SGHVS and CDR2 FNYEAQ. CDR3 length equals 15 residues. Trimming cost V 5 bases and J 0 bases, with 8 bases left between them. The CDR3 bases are TGTGCCAGCAGCCCCCAGAGCTCCTATAATTCACCCCTCCACTTT. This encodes CASSPQSSYNSPLHF.

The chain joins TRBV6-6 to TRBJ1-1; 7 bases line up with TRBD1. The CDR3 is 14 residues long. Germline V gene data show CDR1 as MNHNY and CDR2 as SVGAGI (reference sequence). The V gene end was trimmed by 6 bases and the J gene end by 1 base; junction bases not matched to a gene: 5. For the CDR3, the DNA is TGTGCCAGCAGGAAACAGGGGACGAACACTGAAGCTTTCTTT. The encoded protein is CASRKQGTNTEAFF.

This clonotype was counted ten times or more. CDR3 sequence: CSAEGVWAGELFF. For the CDR3, the DNA is TGCAGCGCCGAAGGGGTCTGGGCCGGGGAGCTGTTTTTT. This chain links TRBV29-1 with TRBJ2-2; weak D call: TRBD1 (5 bases). The V end lost 7 bases, the J end lost 6 bases, and 15 bases lay between the germline ends. Germline V gene data show CDR1 as SQVTM and CDR2 as ANQGSEA. This CDR3 has 13 residues.

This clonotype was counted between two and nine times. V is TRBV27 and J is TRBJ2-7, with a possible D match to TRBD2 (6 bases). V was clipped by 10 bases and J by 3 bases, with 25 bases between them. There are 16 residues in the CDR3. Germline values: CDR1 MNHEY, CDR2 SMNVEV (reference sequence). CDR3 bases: TGTGCCATTTCGTTCGGGAGTCCGGGTCAAGGCTACGAGCAGTACTTC. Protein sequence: CAISFGSPGQGYEQYF.

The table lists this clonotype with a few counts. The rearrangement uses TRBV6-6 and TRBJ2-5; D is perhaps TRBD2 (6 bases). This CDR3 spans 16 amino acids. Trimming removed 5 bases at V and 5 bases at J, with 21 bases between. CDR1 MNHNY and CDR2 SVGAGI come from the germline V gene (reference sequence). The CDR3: CASSPSRAGGRETQYF. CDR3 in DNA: TGTGCCAGCAGTCCTTCACGAGCTGGAGGGCGGGAGACCCAGTACTTC.

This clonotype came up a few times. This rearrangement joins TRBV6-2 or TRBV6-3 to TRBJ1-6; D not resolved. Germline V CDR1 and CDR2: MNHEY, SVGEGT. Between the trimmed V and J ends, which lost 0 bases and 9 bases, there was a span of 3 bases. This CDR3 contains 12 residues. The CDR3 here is CASSYSGSPLHF. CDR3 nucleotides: TGTGCCAGCAGTTACTCGGGTTCACCCCTCCACTTT.

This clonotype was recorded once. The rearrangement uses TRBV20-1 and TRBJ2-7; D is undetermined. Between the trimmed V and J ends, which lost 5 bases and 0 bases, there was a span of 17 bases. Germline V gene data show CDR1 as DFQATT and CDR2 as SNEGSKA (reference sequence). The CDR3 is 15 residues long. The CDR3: CSAPARGVSSYEQYV. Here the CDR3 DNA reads TGCAGTGCTCCGGCGCGTGGGGTTAGCTCCTACGAGCAGTACGTC.